The 11 T cell receptor beta chains listed next were all sequenced from one sample in a study of blood T cell repertoires in COVID-19. Using immunoSEQ multiplex PCR, the repertoire was profiled, and TCRdb retains in-frame clones only, with some absent. The sample shows about 290,000 clones, roughly 85% of them seen only once. Input material: peripheral blood. These receptors were obtained from a woman aged 25 to 39 with active or convalescent COVID-19.

This clone was picked up one time. The chain couples TRBV5-1 to TRBJ2-7, with D perhaps TRBD1 (6 bases). V gave up 4 bases and J gave up 3 bases, with 17 bases separating them. This CDR3 has 15 residues. Germline V gene sequence: CDR1 SGHRS, CDR2 YFSETQ. The CDR3 nucleotides are TGCGCCAGCAGCCCCATAGGGACACCTTACTACGAGCAGTACTTC. Protein product: CASSPIGTPYYEQYF. The entire variable domain, with the rest obtained from reference TRBV5-1 and TRBJ2-7, is as follows: KAGVTQTPRYLIKTRGQQVTLSCSPISGHRSVSWYQQTPGQGLQFLFEYFSETQRNKGNFPGRFSGRQFSNSRSEMNVSTLELGDSALYLCASSPIGTPYYEQYFGPGTRLTVT.

V is TRBV6-6 and J is TRBJ1-1; TRBD1 agrees at 9 bases. CDR1 MNHNY and CDR2 SVGAGI come from the germline V gene (reference sequence). The CDR3 spans 17 residues. J was trimmed by 1 base and V by 5 bases; bases with no gene match: 11. This CDR3 reads CASSPRTGVMGNTEAFF. For the CDR3, the DNA is TGTGCCAGCAGTCCCCGGACAGGGGTAATGGGGAACACTGAAGCTTTCTTT.

The chain combines TRBV6-5 with TRBJ2-3; D may be TRBD1 (6 bases). CDR1 MNHEY and CDR2 SVGAGI come from the germline V gene. CDR3 length: 11 amino acids. V gave up 9 bases and J gave up 6 bases, with 10 bases separating them. The CDR3 region has the DNA TGTGCCAGTTCCCAGGGGGATACGCAGTATTTT. As protein: CASSQGDTQYF.

The rearrangement links TRBV21-1 to TRBJ2-1; the D call in the table, TRBD2, was not verified against the DNA. TRBV21-1 is shown as a pseudogene. The CDR3 is 14 residues long. The CDR3 DNA is TGTGCCAGCAGCTTGGGAGGTGGTAGGAATGAGCAGTTCTTC. It encodes CASSLGGGRNEQFF.

The chain couples TRBV20-1 to TRBJ2-1; 12 bases align to TRBD2. Germline V gene data show CDR1 as DFQATT and CDR2 as SNEGSKA (reference sequence). CDR3 length: 19 amino acids. The trim removed 3 bases at V and 3 bases at J, leaving 15 bases unmatched. CDR3 sequence (DNA): TGCAGTGCTAGTCCCCCCAGGGCTAGCGGGGGGGTTTTCTACAATGAGCAGTTCTTC. It is translated as CSASPPRASGGVFYNEQFF.

CDR3 DNA: TGTGCCAGTAGTATAGAGTCGGCAGGTTATAATGAAAAACTGTTTTTT. Amino acid sequence: CASSIESAGYNEKLFF. The rearrangement links TRBV19 to TRBJ1-4; D remains ambiguous. CDR1 LNHDA and CDR2 SQIVND come from the germline V gene (reference sequence). The CDR3 is 16 amino acids. Trimming took off 0 bases at V and 4 bases at J, with 12 bases between the two ends.

This clone was recorded a few times. This rearrangement joins TRBV10-3 to TRBJ2-3; D not resolved. CDR1 and CDR2 from the germline V gene are ENHRY and SYGVKD. This CDR3 spans 12 amino acids. The V end lost 6 bases, the J end lost 4 bases, and 8 bases lay between the germline ends. The CDR3 sequence: CAIRDWADTQYF. The CDR3, as DNA: TGTGCCATCAGAGACTGGGCAGATACGCAGTATTTT.

The rearrangement uses TRBV29-1 and TRBJ1-1; D is possibly TRBD1 (5 bases). Between the trimmed V and J ends, which lost 3 bases and 7 bases, there was a span of 12 bases. The length of the CDR3 is 12 residues. In germline, CDR1 is SQVTM, CDR2 ANQGSEA. The CDR3 region is CSVDPKGLEAFF. In DNA, the CDR3 is TGCAGCGTTGACCCAAAGGGGCTTGAAGCTTTCTTT.

This clone occurred once. The V call is TRBV6-4, the J call TRBJ2-3, with TRBD2 matching 9 bases. This CDR3 spans 16 amino acids. Per the germline V gene, CDR1 is MRHNA and CDR2 is SNTAGT. V shed 7 bases, J shed 4 bases, and the junction held 12 bases outside the gene matches. CDR3: CASKRNIAGEADTQYF. The CDR3 DNA reads as TGTGCCAGCAAGAGAAACATAGCGGGGGAGGCAGATACGCAGTATTTT.

V usage is TRBV5-1 and J usage is TRBJ1-1, with 7 bases identical to TRBD1. Trimming took 4 bases from V and 3 from J; bases not matched to a gene: 9. The germline gives CDR1 SGHRS, CDR2 YFSETQ. The CDR3 has 15 residues. CDR3 region: CASSLVGTVDTEAFF. The CDR3 nucleotides read TGCGCCAGCAGCCTGGTGGGGACAGTCGACACTGAAGCTTTCTTT.

The genes are TRBV7-9 and TRBJ1-6, with TRBD1 matching over 8 bases. The CDR3 consists of 15 residues. Germline V CDR1 and CDR2: SEHNR, FQNEAQ (reference sequence). V lost 3 bases and J lost 11; bases outside the gene matches: 9. This chain's CDR3 is CASSFDRGSPTPLHF. CDR3 DNA: TGTGCCAGCAGCTTTGACAGGGGCTCTCCCACACCCCTCCACTTT.